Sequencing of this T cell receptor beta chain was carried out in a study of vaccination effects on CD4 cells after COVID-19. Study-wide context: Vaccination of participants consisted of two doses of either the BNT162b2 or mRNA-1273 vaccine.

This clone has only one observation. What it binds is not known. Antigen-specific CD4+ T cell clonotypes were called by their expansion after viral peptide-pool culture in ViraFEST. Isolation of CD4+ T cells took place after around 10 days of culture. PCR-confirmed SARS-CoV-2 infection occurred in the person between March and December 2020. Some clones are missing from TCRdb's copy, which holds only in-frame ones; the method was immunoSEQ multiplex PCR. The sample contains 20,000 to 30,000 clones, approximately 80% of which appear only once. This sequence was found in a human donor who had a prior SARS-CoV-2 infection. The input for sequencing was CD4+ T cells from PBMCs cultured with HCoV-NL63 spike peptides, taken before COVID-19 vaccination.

This CDR3 is CASSVGVAKTQYF. The CDR3 DNA follows: TGTGCCAGCAGCGTGGGAGTTGCGAAGACCCAGTACTTC. The chain joins TRBV5-5 to TRBJ2-5, with D perhaps TRBD2 (5 bases). This CDR3 is 13 amino acids long. The ends were cut back, 4 bases at V and 6 bases at J, with 13 bases in the middle. CDR1 is SGHKS, CDR2 YYEKEE, per germline (reference sequence).